Presented here are 16 T cell receptor beta chains from one specimen sequenced in a study of cytomegalovirus exposure and HLA in healthy donors. Use of 60 Vbeta and 13 Jbeta primers characterized the PCR. The protocol was immunoSEQ multiplex PCR, while the TCRdb copy is restricted to in-frame clones and leaves out a portion. The sample shows fewer than 350,000 clones, around 90% of them seen only once. The sequenced material came from PBMCs. The receptor set was obtained from a woman younger than 35 in good health and CMV-seronegative.

The chain uses TRBV25-1 and TRBJ2-1; 8 positions match TRBD2. There are 15 residues in the CDR3. From germline, CDR1 is MGHDK and CDR2 SYGVNS. V trimming: 5 bases; J trimming: 4 bases; junction bases outside the gene matches: 7. Written as DNA, the CDR3 is TGTGCCAGCAGTCGCCTGGGACTAGAGTACAATGAGCAGTTCTTC. It specifies CASSRLGLEYNEQFF.

The chain uses TRBV5-1 and TRBJ1-1; D may be TRBD1 (5 bases). The CDR3 is made up of 13 amino acids. Trimming cost V 0 bases and J 6 bases, with 9 bases left between them. CDR1 and CDR2 from the germline V gene are SGHRS and YFSETQ. CDR3 coding DNA: TGCGCCAGCAGCTTGGTACAAGGGGCTGAAGCTTTCTTT. Translating gives CASSLVQGAEAFF.

This clone was detected only once. J is TRBJ1-1 and V is TRBV7-5; TRBD1 was called by the table and not checked on the DNA. TRBV7-5 is flagged as a pseudogene. The length of the CDR3 is 17 residues. The CDR3 region is CARSLAQDRGGKTEAFF. The CDR3 DNA reads TGTGCCAGAAGCTTAGCCCAGGACAGGGGAGGAAAAACTGAAGCTTTCTTT.

The chain uses TRBV6-6 and TRBJ2-7; possibly TRBD1 for D (5 bases). Germline V gene data show CDR1 as MNHNY and CDR2 as SVGAGI (reference sequence). V lost 5 bases and J 5 bases, leaving 10 bases between the germline ends. The CDR3 consists of 12 residues. The chain's CDR3 is CASSTGGDEQYF. The DNA for the CDR3 is TGTGCCAGCAGTACAGGTGGCGACGAGCAGTACTTC.

The V call is TRBV5-4, the J call TRBJ1-2; TRBD1 aligns across 9 bases. This CDR3 has 16 amino acids. With V trimmed by 4 bases and J by 3 bases, 10 bases remained unmatched. The germline gives CDR1 SGHNT, CDR2 YYREEE (reference sequence). Here the CDR3 DNA reads TGTGCCAGCAGCCCGGACAGGGGTCTACTTGACTATGGCTACACCTTC. It yields the protein CASSPDRGLLDYGYTF.

The rearrangement joins TRBV7-9 to TRBJ2-7; 12 nucleotides line up with TRBD1. V lost 5 bases, J lost 5 bases, and 4 bases stayed unmatched. The CDR3 is 14 residues long. In germline, CDR1 is SEHNR, CDR2 FQNEAQ (reference sequence). The CDR3 spells CASSKGQGADEQYF. The CDR3 DNA sequence: TGTGCCAGCAGCAAGGGACAGGGGGCAGACGAGCAGTACTTC.

V gene TRBV19 combines with J gene TRBJ1-2; D is unresolved. The germline V and J ends were trimmed by 5 bases and 0 bases, with 10 bases remaining between them. CDR1 is LNHDA and CDR2 is SQIVND in the germline V gene (reference sequence). The CDR3 consists of 14 residues. CDR3 sequence reads: CASSPGGPNYGYTF. The CDR3 region has the DNA TGTGCCAGTAGTCCTGGCGGTCCTAACTATGGCTACACCTTC.

This clone occurred once. The chain recombines TRBV5-4 with TRBJ2-5; the match to TRBD2 covers 14 bases. Trimming took 4 bases from V and 1 from J; bases not matched to a gene: 3. There are 16 residues in the CDR3. The germline V gene encodes CDR1 SGHNT and CDR2 YYREEE (reference sequence). CDR3 amino acids: CASSHGLAGGQETQYF. CDR3 nucleotide sequence: TGTGCCAGCAGCCATGGACTAGCGGGGGGCCAAGAGACCCAGTACTTC.

The V gene is TRBV30, the J gene TRBJ2-1; 11 nucleotides agree with TRBD2. CDR1 and CDR2 (germline): GTSNPN, SVGIG (reference sequence). V lost 4 bases to trimming and J lost 2 bases; unmatched junction nucleotides: 19. The CDR3 is 20 amino acids. The chain's CDR3 is CAWIGVGLAGGLVTYNEQFF. Written as DNA, the CDR3 is TGTGCCTGGATCGGGGTCGGGCTAGCGGGGGGCCTCGTCACCTACAATGAGCAGTTCTTC.

The gene calls are TRBV19 and TRBJ2-1, with 8 bases fitting TRBD2. The CDR3 length is 15 residues. V was clipped by 7 bases and J by 2 bases; unmatched bases: 7. Per germline, CDR1 LNHDA and CDR2 SQIVND (reference sequence). The CDR3 sequence is CASKRAGGAYNEQFF. The CDR3 DNA reads TGTGCCAGTAAGAGGGCGGGGGGCGCCTACAATGAGCAGTTCTTC.

Here the CDR3 DNA reads TGCGCCAGCGGGGCGGGGGCCAATGTCTACACCTTC. Amino acid sequence: CASGAGANVYTF. The chain carries TRBV5-1 and TRBJ1-2; D perhaps matches TRBD1 (6 bases). The V end was cut by 7 bases, the J end by 10 bases, with 17 bases between. Germline-derived CDR1 and CDR2 are SGHRS and YFSETQ. This CDR3 has 12 amino acids.

The chain joins TRBV4-1 to TRBJ1-3; possible D gene TRBD1, 5 bases. Trimming stripped 4 bases from V and 8 bases from J, with 12 bases between. Germline assignment: CDR1 MGHRA and CDR2 YSYEKL. CDR3 length equals 13 residues. CDR3 nucleotides: TGCGCCAGCAGCCCAGGAGGGGAATACACCATATATTTT. Its translation: CASSPGGEYTIYF.

About this clone itself: The germline gene is not matched at one end of the junction; a read error may be the cause. The same CDR3 arises from other DNA sequences in this sample as well. The rearrangement joins TRBV5-4 to TRBJ1-1, with no clear D. Germline V gives CDR1 SGHNT, CDR2 YYREEE (reference sequence). There are 14 residues in the CDR3. The CDR3 region is CASSAITENTEAFF. DNA of the CDR3: TGCGCCAGCAGCGCCATAACAGAGAACACTGAAGCTTTCTTT.

V and J are TRBV30 and TRBJ2-7, with TRBD1 matching 11 bases. Trimming took 2 bases from V and 3 from J; bases not matched to a gene: 3. Germline V gene sequence: CDR1 GTSNPN, CDR2 SVGIG (reference sequence). The CDR3 has 14 amino acids. This CDR3 is CAWSSGTGGYEQYF. The CDR3 DNA is TGTGCCTGGAGTTCCGGGACAGGGGGCTACGAGCAGTACTTC.

CDR3 DNA: TGTGCCAGCAGCCCGCGGGCTAGCGGGGCTTCCTACGAGCAGTACTTC. Translated: CASSPRASGASYEQYF. V gene TRBV4-2 combines with J gene TRBJ2-7; TRBD2 matches 9 bases. The length of the CDR3 is 16 residues. J gave up 1 base and V 4 bases, and 8 bases lay outside the gene matches. Germline V gene lookup returns CDR1 LGHNA and CDR2 YNFKEQ.

This chain connects TRBV9 to TRBJ2-1; 8 bases are shared with TRBD2. Germline V CDR1 and CDR2: SGDLS, YYNGEE. V shed 3 bases, J shed 6 bases, and the junction held 8 bases outside the gene matches. The length of the CDR3 is 15 residues. The CDR3 DNA sequence: TGTGCCAGCAGCGCTGGAGCGGGGGTGGTCAATGAGCAGTTCTTC. Encoded protein: CASSAGAGVVNEQFF.